The rows below give T cell receptor beta chains drawn from one sample of a study of cytotoxic CD8 clonotypes in ibrutinib-treated CLL. The assay was immunoSEQ multiplex PCR, and TCRdb's table has in-frame clones only and misses some. Of about 300,000 clones in the sample, about 72% were seen once. Sequenced here: PBMCs, sampled at disease progression, from a patient treated with ibrutinib. Receptor source: a human donor with chronic lymphocytic leukemia. Each CDR3 is given with its conserved first and last residue. Fields, in order: J gene, D gene, V gene, clone size, CDR3 protein, CDR3 DNA. The D gene is left open where the match is weak. The size field is filled for only some rows; it gives once, few, many or a size class.

TRBJ2-1 | NA | TRBV27 | NA | CASSLPTKGSVYNPDEQFF | TGTGCCAGCAGTTTACCCACGAAAGGATCGGTATATAATCCGGATGAGCAGTTCTTC
TRBJ2-7 | NA | TRBV5-6 | NA | CASSWTTAFDEQYF | TGTGCCAGCAGCTGGACGACAGCCTTTGACGAGCAGTACTTC
TRBJ2-7 | NA | TRBV18 | few | CASSPGLSYEQYF | TGTGCCAGCTCACCCGGACTCTCCTACGAGCAGTACTTC
TRBJ1-2 | TRBD1 | TRBV14 | NA | CASSQVTGGDGYTF | TGTGCCAGCAGCCAAGTGACAGGGGGCGATGGCTACACCTTC
TRBJ2-1 | NA | TRBV20-1 | NA | CSANRVDEQFF | TGCAGTGCGAATCGAGTCGATGAGCAGTTCTTC
TRBJ1-6 | NA | TRBV5-4 | few | CASSPRGGLDSPLHF | TGTGCCAGCAGCCCGCGGGGAGGGTTGGATTCACCCCTCCACTTT
TRBJ1-1 | NA | TRBV6-5 | once | CASSYGGDAFF | TGTGCCAGCAGTTACGGAGGGGACGCTTTCTTT
TRBJ2-1 | TRBD2 | TRBV15 | few | CATSRDRLAGVNEQFF | TGTGCCACCAGCAGAGATCGGCTAGCGGGAGTCAATGAGCAGTTCTTC
TRBJ2-3 | NA | TRBV7-7 | NA | CASSLTGTDTQYF | TGTGCCAGCAGCCTAACAGGCACAGATACGCAGTATTTT
TRBJ2-5 | NA | TRBV7-3 | NA | CASSLIGTPQETQYF | TGTGCCAGCAGCTTAATTGGGACACCTCAAGAGACCCAGTACTTC
TRBJ2-1 | NA | TRBV6-5 | NA | CASSPETRSYNEQFF | TGTGCCAGCAGTCCCGAAACTCGCTCCTACAATGAGCAGTTCTTC
TRBJ2-2 | NA | TRBV11-2 | NA | CASSLPNTGELFF | TGTGCCAGCAGCCTACCGAACACCGGGGAGCTGTTTTTT
TRBJ1-6 | TRBD1 | TRBV6-1 | NA | CASSVTTGSNSPLHF | TGTGCCAGCAGTGTTACGACAGGGTCTAATTCACCCCTCCACTTT
TRBJ1-1 | TRBD1 | TRBV9 | NA | CASSRPTGERNPEAFF | TGTGCCAGCAGCAGACCGACAGGGGAACGTAACCCTGAAGCTTTCTTT
TRBJ2-7 | NA | TRBV6-1 | NA | CASTPQAGIPYEQYF | TGTGCCAGCACCCCCCAGGCGGGCATCCCCTACGAGCAGTACTTC
TRBJ1-1 | NA | TRBV29-1 | NA | CSASQRLNTEAFF | TGCAGCGCCTCACAGAGGCTGAACACTGAAGCTTTCTTT
TRBJ2-2 | NA | TRBV7-9 | NA | CASSQIGRPANTGELFF | TGTGCCAGCAGCCAGATAGGACGGCCGGCGAACACCGGGGAGCTGTTTTTT
TRBJ1-5 | TRBD1 | TRBV25-1 | NA | CASSEGQGAAQPQHF | TGTGCCAGCAGTGAAGGGCAGGGGGCGGCTCAGCCCCAGCATTTT
TRBJ1-2 | NA | TRBV5-1 | few | CASSLDVGGYTF | TGCGCCAGCAGCTTGGATGTGGGTGGCTACACCTTC
TRBJ2-7 | TRBD1 | TRBV28 | NA | CASSVRDRAYEQYF | TGTGCCAGCAGCGTCCGGGACAGAGCCTACGAGCAGTACTTC
TRBJ2-2 | TRBD2 | TRBV10-3 | NA | CAISAGLAGDTGELFF | TGTGCCATCAGCGCCGGACTAGCGGGAGACACCGGGGAGCTGTTTTTT